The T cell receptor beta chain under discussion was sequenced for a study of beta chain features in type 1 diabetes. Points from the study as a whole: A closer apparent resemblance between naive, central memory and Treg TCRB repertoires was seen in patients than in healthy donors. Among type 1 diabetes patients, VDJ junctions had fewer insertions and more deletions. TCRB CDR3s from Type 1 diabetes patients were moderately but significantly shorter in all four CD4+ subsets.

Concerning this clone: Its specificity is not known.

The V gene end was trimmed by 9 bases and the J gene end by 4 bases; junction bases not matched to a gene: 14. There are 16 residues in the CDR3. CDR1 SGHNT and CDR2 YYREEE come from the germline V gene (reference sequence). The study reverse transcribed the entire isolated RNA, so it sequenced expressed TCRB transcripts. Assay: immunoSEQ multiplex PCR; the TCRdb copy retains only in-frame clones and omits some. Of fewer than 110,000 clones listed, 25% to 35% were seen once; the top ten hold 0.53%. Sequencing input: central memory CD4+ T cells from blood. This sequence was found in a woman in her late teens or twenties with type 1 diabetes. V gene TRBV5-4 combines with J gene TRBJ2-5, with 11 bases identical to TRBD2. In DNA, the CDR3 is TGTGCCACGCACCCTGATAGCGGGAGGGCCGCAGAGACCCAGTACTTC. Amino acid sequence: CATHPDSGRAAETQYF.